This T cell receptor beta chain was identified during a study of CD8+CD57+ T cells in acquired aplastic anemia. CDR1 and CDR2 (germline): SGHTA, FQGNSA. V shed 5 bases, J shed 8 bases, and the junction held 10 bases outside the gene matches. This CDR3 region has 16 residues. In this sample, this clonotype is medium-sized (0.01 to 0.1%). Its antigen is currently unknown. Study-level points and caveats: Overlap between patients and controls comprised just under 30 CD8+ CDR3 sequences.

Profiling of TCR beta VDJ combinations and CDR3 sequences used genomic DNA as template. TCRdb analysed the reads with MiXCR anew, one entry per CDR3 protein. The table has more than 150,000 distinct CDR3 sequences, 40% to 55% seen once. It was patients with CD8+CD57+ cell expansion by flow cytometry who were chosen for sequencing. In all patients, the disease was severe acquired aplastic anemia. Sequenced input: sorted CD4+, CD8+, or CD8+CD57+ T cells (not recorded which) from PBMCs. The J gene is TRBJ2-1, the V gene TRBV7-2; 12 bases fit TRBD1. The receptor's source is a human donor with aplastic anemia. CDR3 nucleotides: TGTGCCAGCAGCATCCTACCGGGACAGGGGGCCGATGAGCAGTTCTTC. It codes for CASSILPGQGADEQFF.